This T cell receptor (beta chain) was found in a study of blood T cell repertoires in COVID-19. Original processing notes: Reference gene primer amplification gave nucleated cell count estimates. Libraries were prepared by immunoSEQ multiplex PCR; TCRdb keeps only in-frame clonotypes and omits some of them. That table is the source of V, J and clone size, and D and trimming were worked out from the DNA. Altogether some 97,000 clones are present, approximately 86% being singletons, with the ten largest covering approximately 2.5%. Cohorts were based on clinical histories the participants reported. The CDR3 runs to 15 residues. V was clipped by 1 base and J by 2 bases, with 10 bases between them. Per germline, CDR1 KGHDR and CDR2 SFDVKD.

The sequencing sample was made of PBMCs or T cells enriched from blood (not recorded which). The chain uses TRBV24-1 and TRBJ2-5; D perhaps matches TRBD1 (6 bases). The sequence was obtained from a woman between 50 and 59 years old who had recovered from COVID-19. Here the CDR3 DNA reads TGTGCCACCAGTGATTTCCGGGACAAACAAGAGACCCAGTACTTC. Its protein is CATSDFRDKQETQYF.